This record covers a single TCR beta chain. Its antigen is not known. The data are from a study of early T cells in non-severe SARS-CoV-2 infection. Study results and limitations: Database matching using VDJdb favored anti-spike CD8 responses, with private and CD4 specificities left missing.

TCRdb itself ran the 5' RACE reads through MiXCR, one entry per CDR3 protein. The table includes some 40,000 distinct CDR3 sequences, about 6.5% detected once. Per germline, CDR1 KGHSH and CDR2 LQKENI. Trimming stripped 3 bases from V and 5 bases from J, with 8 bases between. This CDR3 comprises 13 residues. This chain joins TRBV18 and TRBJ2-1; D gene uncertain. The source material was whole blood, sampled at baseline. This clonotype was sampled from an adult who was a healthcare worker with PCR-confirmed SARS-CoV-2 infection or an uninfected control (not recorded which). CDR3 region: CASSPVTDNEQFF. The CDR3 DNA sequence: TGTGCCAGCTCACCGGTTACAGACAATGAGCAGTTCTTC.